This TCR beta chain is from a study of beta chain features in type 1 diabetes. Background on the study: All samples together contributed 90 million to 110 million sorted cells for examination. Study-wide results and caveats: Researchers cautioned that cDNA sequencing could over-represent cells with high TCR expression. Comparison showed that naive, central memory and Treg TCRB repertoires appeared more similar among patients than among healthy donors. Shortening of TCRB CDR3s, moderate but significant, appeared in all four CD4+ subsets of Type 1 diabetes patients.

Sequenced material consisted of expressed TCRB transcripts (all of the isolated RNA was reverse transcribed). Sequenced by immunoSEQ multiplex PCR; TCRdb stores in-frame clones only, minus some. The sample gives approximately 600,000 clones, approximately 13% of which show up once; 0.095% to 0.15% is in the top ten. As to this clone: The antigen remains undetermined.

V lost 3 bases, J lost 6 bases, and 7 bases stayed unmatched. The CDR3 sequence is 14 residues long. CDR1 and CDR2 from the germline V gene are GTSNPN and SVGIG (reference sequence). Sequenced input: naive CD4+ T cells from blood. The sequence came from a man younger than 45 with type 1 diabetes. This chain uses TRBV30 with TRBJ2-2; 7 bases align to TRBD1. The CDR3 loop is CAWSHGDRPGELFF. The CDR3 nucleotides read TGTGCCTGGAGCCACGGGGACAGACCCGGGGAGCTGTTTTTT.